These 7 T cell receptor beta chains originate from one sample sequenced in a study of blood T cells in healthy people across ages. Combining a sample-barcoded 5' primer with a J-beta primer mix, a second PCR ran for 7 to 11 cycles. TCRdb recomputed calls from the 5' RACE reads with MiXCR, one row per CDR3 protein. The table records under 700,000 distinct CDR3 sequences, under 30% of them present only once. The same sample was also used in a study of T cells of mothers and their children.

Sequenced sample: blood. These receptors came from a boy younger than 18 in good health.

This clonotype showed up just a few times. The genes are TRBV24-1 and TRBJ2-7; 12 nucleotides line up with TRBD1. The CDR3 sequence is 16 residues long. Trimming cost V 3 bases and J 6 bases; bases outside gene matches: 8. The germline V gene encodes CDR1 KGHDR and CDR2 SFDVKD. The chain's CDR3 is CATSDPPGQGAGEQYF. CDR3 in DNA: TGTGCCACCAGTGATCCTCCGGGACAGGGGGCAGGCGAGCAGTACTTC.

This clonotype was detected a few times. The rearrangement links TRBV28 to TRBJ2-5, with 9 positions matching TRBD2. TRBJ2-1 explains the end of the DNA better; the J call may be wrong. The CDR3 loop spans 13 amino acids. The germline V gene encodes CDR1 MDHEN and CDR2 SYDVKM. The CDR3 here is CASRPGLAGDQFF. The CDR3 bases are TGTGCCAGCAGACCCGGGTTAGCGGGAGACCAGTTCTTC.

V usage is TRBV14 and J usage is TRBJ2-3; D might be TRBD2 (6 bases). Trimming pared 2 bases from V and 2 bases from J, leaving 17 bases between. Germline lookup yields CDR1 SGHDN and CDR2 FVKESK. The CDR3 totals 17 residues. CDR3: CASSQRRVAALTDTQYF. The CDR3 coding sequence is TGTGCCAGCAGCCAACGTCGGGTAGCGGCCCTCACAGATACGCAGTATTTT. Complete variable domain (other parts from reference TRBV14 and TRBJ2-3): EAGVTQFPSHSVIEKGQTVTLRCDPISGHDNLYWYRRVMGKEIKFLLHFVKESKQDESGMPNNRFLAERTGGTYSTLKVQPAELEDSGVYFCASSQRRVAALTDTQYFGPGTRLTVL.

This sequence joins TRBV19 and TRBJ2-5, with D perhaps matching TRBD2 (5 bases). The J call may not be correct, given that the DNA end is closer to TRBJ2-1. The CDR3 runs to 13 residues. Germline CDR1 LNHDA, CDR2 SQIVND (reference sequence). This CDR3 reads CASSPSSSSEQFF. The CDR3 DNA follows: TGTGCCAGTAGTCCTTCTAGCTCTAGTGAGCAGTTCTTC.

This rearrangement joins TRBV2 to TRBJ2-7, with TRBD2 matching over 9 bases. Germline V gene sequence: CDR1 SNHLY, CDR2 FYNNEI. This CDR3 spans 16 amino acids. Trimming removed 3 bases from V and 2 bases from J; junction bases left unmatched: 8. The CDR3 DNA reads as TGTGCCAGCAGTGAGTTCCTAGCTAGCGGGGCCTACGAGCAGTACTTC. Protein sequence: CASSEFLASGAYEQYF.

In this sample, this clonotype turned up a few times. This rearrangement joins TRBV4-1 to TRBJ2-1; 11 bases agree with TRBD1. The length of the CDR3 is 20 residues. The junction had 16 bases not matched to a gene; V was cut back by 4 bases and J by 2 bases. Germline V gene sequence: CDR1 MGHRA, CDR2 YSYEKL. CDR3 nucleotides: TGCGCCAGCAGCCCCGAGGTCGGGACAGGGGGTTGGCTCCCCTACAATGAGCAGTTCTTC. This translates into CASSPEVGTGGWLPYNEQFF.

The chain combines TRBV9 with TRBJ2-1, with 8 positions matching TRBD2. The germline V gene has CDR1 SGDLS and CDR2 YYNGEE. The CDR3 has 16 residues. V was clipped by 3 bases and J by 5 bases; unmatched bases: 10. DNA of the CDR3: TGTGCCAGCAGCGCCCGGGGCGGGGGGAGCAACAATGAGCAGTTCTTC. This encodes CASSARGGGSNNEQFF.